The clone carrying this T cell receptor beta chain showed up just a few times. This sample was included in a study of blood T cell repertoires in COVID-19. Study context: From T cells, B-cell-depleted T cells, or PBMCs came the material, which was cDNA or gDNA.

Authors' analysis steps: The assay estimated nucleated cells by amplifying reference gene primers. The repertoire was sequenced with immunoSEQ multiplex PCR; TCRdb's copy has only in-frame clones and lacks some. V and J calls and clone size are copied from that table; D and trimming were computed from the DNA. Altogether fewer than 700,000 clones are present, roughly nine tenths being singletons, with the ten largest covering about 8%. Seattle's cohort entered during active infection and was followed longitudinally. The material sequenced was peripheral blood. The receptor's source is a woman between 50 and 59 years old with COVID-19, enrolled during active disease.

This CDR3 reads CASRAMARDGYTF. The CDR3 DNA reads TGTGCCAGCAGAGCTATGGCGAGGGATGGCTACACCTTC. The chain uses TRBV2 and TRBJ1-2; D not resolved. CDR1 SNHLY and CDR2 FYNNEI come from the germline V gene. The CDR3 length is 13 residues. V was clipped by 6 bases and J by 6 bases, with 14 bases between them.